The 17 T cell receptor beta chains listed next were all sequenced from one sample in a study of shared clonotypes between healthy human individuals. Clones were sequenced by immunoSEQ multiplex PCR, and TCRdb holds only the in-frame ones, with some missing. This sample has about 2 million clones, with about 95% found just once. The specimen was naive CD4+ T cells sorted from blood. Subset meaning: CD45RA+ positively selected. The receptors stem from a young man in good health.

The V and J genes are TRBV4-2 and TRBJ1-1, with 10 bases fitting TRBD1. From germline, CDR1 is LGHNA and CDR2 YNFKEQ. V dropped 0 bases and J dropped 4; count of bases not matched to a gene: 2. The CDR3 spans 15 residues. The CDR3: CASSQDRTGGTEAFF. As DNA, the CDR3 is TGTGCCAGCAGCCAAGATCGGACAGGGGGCACTGAAGCTTTCTTT.

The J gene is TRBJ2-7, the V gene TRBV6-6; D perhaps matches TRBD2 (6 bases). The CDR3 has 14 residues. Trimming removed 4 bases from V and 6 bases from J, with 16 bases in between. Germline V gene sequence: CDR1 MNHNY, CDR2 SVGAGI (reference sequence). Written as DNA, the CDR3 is TGTGCCAGCAGTTCCTCGGGACTCACCAGCGAGCAGTACTTC. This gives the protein CASSSSGLTSEQYF.

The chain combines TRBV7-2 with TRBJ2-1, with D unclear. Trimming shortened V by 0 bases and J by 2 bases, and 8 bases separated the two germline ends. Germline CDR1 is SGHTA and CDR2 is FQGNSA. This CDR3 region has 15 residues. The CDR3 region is CASSLALETYNEQFF. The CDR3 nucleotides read TGTGCCAGCAGCTTAGCCTTGGAGACCTACAATGAGCAGTTCTTC.

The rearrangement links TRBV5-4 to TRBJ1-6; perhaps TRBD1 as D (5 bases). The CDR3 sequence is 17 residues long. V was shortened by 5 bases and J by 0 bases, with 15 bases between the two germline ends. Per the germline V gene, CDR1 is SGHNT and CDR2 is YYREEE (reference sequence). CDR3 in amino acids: CASSSGERSSYNSPLHF. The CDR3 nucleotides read TGTGCCAGCAGTTCGGGGGAAAGGAGCTCCTATAATTCACCCCTCCACTTT.

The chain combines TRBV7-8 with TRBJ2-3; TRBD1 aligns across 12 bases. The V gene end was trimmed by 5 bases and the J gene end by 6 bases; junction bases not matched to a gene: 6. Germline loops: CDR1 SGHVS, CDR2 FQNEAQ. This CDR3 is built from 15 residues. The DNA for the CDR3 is TGTGCCAGCAGCAAGGGACAGGGGGCCACCGATACGCAGTATTTT. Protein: CASSKGQGATDTQYF.

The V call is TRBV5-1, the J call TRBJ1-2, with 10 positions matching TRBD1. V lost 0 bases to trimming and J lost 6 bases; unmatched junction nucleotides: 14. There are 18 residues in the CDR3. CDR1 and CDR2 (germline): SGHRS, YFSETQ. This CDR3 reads CASSLGQGANAVGNGYTF. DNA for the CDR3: TGCGCCAGCAGCTTGGGACAGGGGGCCAACGCGGTGGGGAATGGCTACACCTTC.

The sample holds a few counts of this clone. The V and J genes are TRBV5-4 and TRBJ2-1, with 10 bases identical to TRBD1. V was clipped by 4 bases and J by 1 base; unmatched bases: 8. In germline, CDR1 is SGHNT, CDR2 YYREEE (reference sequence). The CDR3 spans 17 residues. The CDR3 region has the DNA TGTGCCAGCAGCCTAGACAGGGGGCCGGGGTCCTACAATGAGCAGTTCTTC. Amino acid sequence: CASSLDRGPGSYNEQFF.

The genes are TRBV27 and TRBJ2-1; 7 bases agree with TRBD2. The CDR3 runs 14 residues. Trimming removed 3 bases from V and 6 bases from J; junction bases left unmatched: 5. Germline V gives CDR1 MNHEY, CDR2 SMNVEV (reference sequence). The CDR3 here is CASSFGVAGNEQFF. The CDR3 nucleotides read TGTGCCAGCAGTTTCGGGGTAGCGGGCAATGAGCAGTTCTTC.

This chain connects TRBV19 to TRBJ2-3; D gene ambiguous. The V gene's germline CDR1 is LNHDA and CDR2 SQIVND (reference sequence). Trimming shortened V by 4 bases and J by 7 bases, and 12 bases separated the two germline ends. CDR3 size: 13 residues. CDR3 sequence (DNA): TGTGCCAGTAGTAAACTGGACCTCTATACGCAGTATTTT. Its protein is CASSKLDLYTQYF.

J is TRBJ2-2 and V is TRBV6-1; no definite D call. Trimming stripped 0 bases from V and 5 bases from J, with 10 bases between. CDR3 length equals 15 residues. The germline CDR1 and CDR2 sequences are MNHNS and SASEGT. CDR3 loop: CASSEALQATGELFF. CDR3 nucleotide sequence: TGTGCCAGCAGTGAAGCGCTTCAGGCGACCGGGGAGCTGTTTTTT.

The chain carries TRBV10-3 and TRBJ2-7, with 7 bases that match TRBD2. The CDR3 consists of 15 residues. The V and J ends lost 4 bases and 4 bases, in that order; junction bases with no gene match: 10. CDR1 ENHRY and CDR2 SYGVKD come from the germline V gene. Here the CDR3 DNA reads TGTGCCATCAGTGGGATGGCGGGAGAAGGGTACGAGCAGTACTTC. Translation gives CAISGMAGEGYEQYF.

CDR3 sequence reads: CASSFGAGVRDEQYF. The CDR3 DNA reads as TGTGCCAGCAGTTTTGGGGCCGGGGTAAGGGACGAGCAGTACTTC. This sequence joins TRBV27 and TRBJ2-7; the D call may be TRBD1 or TRBD2 (5 bases each). Germline CDR1 reads MNHEY; CDR2 reads SMNVEV (reference sequence). The V and J ends lost 3 bases and 5 bases respectively, with 17 bases between them. The CDR3 spans 15 residues.

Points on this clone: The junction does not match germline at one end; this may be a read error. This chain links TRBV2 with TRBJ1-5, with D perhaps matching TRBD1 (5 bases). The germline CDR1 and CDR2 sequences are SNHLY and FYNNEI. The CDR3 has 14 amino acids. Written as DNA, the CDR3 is TGTGCCAGCAGTTCCGAGACAGTTAATCGGCCCCAGCATTTT. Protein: CASSSETVNRPQHF.

The CDR3: CASSGGRGDNSPLHF. CDR3 coding DNA: TGTGCCAGCAGCGGTGGCAGGGGCGATAATTCACCCCTCCACTTT. The chain employs TRBV13 and TRBJ1-6, with a weak D call TRBD1 (6 bases). Germline CDR1 PRHDT, CDR2 FYEKMQ (reference sequence). The CDR3 is 15 amino acids. The germline V and J ends were trimmed by 5 bases and 5 bases, with 13 bases remaining between them.

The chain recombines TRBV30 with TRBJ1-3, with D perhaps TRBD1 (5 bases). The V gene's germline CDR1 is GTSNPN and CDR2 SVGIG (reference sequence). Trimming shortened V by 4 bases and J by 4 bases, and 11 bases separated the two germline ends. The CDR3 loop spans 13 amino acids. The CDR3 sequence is CAWNSGSGNTIYF. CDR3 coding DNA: TGTGCCTGGAATTCAGGGTCAGGAAACACCATATATTTT.

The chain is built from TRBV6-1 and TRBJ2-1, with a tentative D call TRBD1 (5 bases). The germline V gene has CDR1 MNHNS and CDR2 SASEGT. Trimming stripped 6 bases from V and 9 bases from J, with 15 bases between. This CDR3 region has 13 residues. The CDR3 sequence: CASRHPTQGEQFF. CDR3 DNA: TGTGCCAGCAGGCACCCTACTCAGGGTGAGCAGTTCTTC.

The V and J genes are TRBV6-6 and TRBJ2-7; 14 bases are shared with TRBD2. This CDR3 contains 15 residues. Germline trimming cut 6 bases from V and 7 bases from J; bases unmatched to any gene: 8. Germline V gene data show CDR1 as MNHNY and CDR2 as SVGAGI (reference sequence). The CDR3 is CASSPGTSGGSEQYF. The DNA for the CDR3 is TGTGCCAGCAGCCCCGGGACTAGCGGGGGCTCTGAGCAGTACTTC.